This T cell receptor beta chain was documented in a study of shared clonotypes between healthy human individuals. Per the germline V gene, CDR1 is PRHDT and CDR2 is FYEKMQ (reference sequence). The ends were cut back, 5 bases at V and 3 bases at J, with 14 bases in the middle. The CDR3 is 15 amino acids. General study results and limits: In a few donors, around 5% of naive CD4 clonotypes appeared in common. Relative to their counterparts shared across all four donors, non-shared clonotypes exhibited diminished generation probabilities. Naive subsets typically showed greater estimated richness than memory subsets.

In the original processing: There were no quality scores in the junction-only immunoSEQ sequences, so filtering differed. Measured with immunoSEQ multiplex PCR; TCRdb has only the in-frame clones, and not every one. V and J calls and clone size are as listed in that table; D and trimming were resolved from the DNA. The sample shows approximately 640,000 clones, 55% to 75% of them seen only once. Worth noting for this clone: The antigen remains unidentified.

The chain links TRBV13 to TRBJ1-3; tentative D call: TRBD1 (5 bases). The source of this sequence is a woman in her 30s in good health. The sample was memory CD4+ T cells sorted from blood. Subset defined: CD45RA-negative fraction. CDR3 bases: TGTGCCAGCAGCCTTCAGGGACTTCTTGGAAACACCATATATTTT. It specifies CASSLQGLLGNTIYF.